Described below is a single TCR beta chain sequence and its context. This entry comes from a study of radiotherapy plus CTLA-4 blockade in lung cancer. Using immunoSEQ multiplex PCR, the repertoire was profiled, and TCRdb retains in-frame clones only, with some absent. Here the sample spans roughly 35,000 clones, about 69% being singletons. V was shortened by 2 bases and J by 2 bases, with 17 bases between the two germline ends. Germline V lookup: CDR1 MNHEY, CDR2 SMNVEV (reference sequence). This CDR3 comprises 17 residues. The sequence was collected from a human donor with non-small cell lung cancer that progressed on radiotherapy plus ipilimumab. The sample was peripheral blood, taken from a patient treated with radiotherapy plus ipilimumab. The chain has TRBV27 and TRBJ2-3; D is unresolved. The CDR3 is CASSLPPTRRNTDTQYF. The CDR3 coding sequence is TGTGCCAGCAGTTTACCTCCGACTCGTCGTAACACAGATACGCAGTATTTT.